A selection of T cell receptor beta chains follows, all from one sample in a study of blood T cell repertoires in COVID-19. TCRdb's table, derived via immunoSEQ multiplex PCR, lists solely in-frame clones and lacks some. The table includes over 200,000 clones, 65% to 90% detected once. The sample comprised PBMCs or T cells enriched from blood (not recorded which). All receptors come from a woman aged 45-59 years with acute COVID-19. CDR3s include the opening cysteine and the closing phenylalanine or tryptophan. D genes are given only for firm matches. Where a row states a size, it is once, few, many or the class of an expanded clone; other rows omit it.

d_gene	abundance	v_gene	j_gene	CDR3nt	CDR3aa
TRBD1	-	TRBV27	TRBJ2-7	TGTGCCAGCAGTTTTTCGACAGGGGGGTCCTACGAGCAGTACTTC	CASSFSTGGSYEQYF
TRBD1	few	TRBV12-3/TRBV12-4	TRBJ2-1	TGTGCCAGCAGTTTCGACAGGGACCGTGAGCAGTTCTTC	CASSFDRDREQFF
TRBD2	-	TRBV10-3	TRBJ2-7	TGTGCCATCAGTAGCGGGAGCCCCGACTGGAAGTACGAGCAGTACTTC	CAISSGSPDWKYEQYF
TRBD1	-	TRBV28	TRBJ2-3	TGTGCCAGCAGTGCCCCCGGGACAGTCACAGATACGCAGTATTTT	CASSAPGTVTDTQYF
-	-	TRBV7-9	TRBJ1-3	TGTGCCAGCAACAGACCGCAGGGGTCAACTGGAAACACCATATATTTT	CASNRPQGSTGNTIYF
TRBD1	few	TRBV29-1	TRBJ1-5	TGCAGCGTCGTGACAGGGGTCAATCAGCCCCAGCATTTT	CSVVTGVNQPQHF
-	-	TRBV28	TRBJ1-2	TGTGCCAGCAGTTTACCCAGGGGCTATGGCTACACCTTC	CASSLPRGYGYTF
TRBD1	-	TRBV6-1	TRBJ1-2	TGTGCCAGCAGTGGGTCTGGACAGGGGGCTGGAGGCTATGGCTACACCTTC	CASSGSGQGAGGYGYTF
-	few	TRBV10-3	TRBJ1-3	TGTGCCATCAGTGATGACAGGTCTGGTTCGGGCATATATTTT	CAISDDRSGSGIYF
TRBD2	many	TRBV7-2	TRBJ2-7	TGTGCCAGCAGCCCGACTAGCCCATCCTACGAGCAGTACTTC	CASSPTSPSYEQYF
TRBD1	-	TRBV5-1	TRBJ1-1	TGCGCCAGCAGCCAACCTGACAGGGTAGGGGGAGCTTTCTTT	CASSQPDRVGGAFF
-	-	TRBV14	TRBJ1-1	TGTGCCAGCAGCCGCAATTTACATGGGAACACTGAAGCTTTCTTT	CASSRNLHGNTEAFF
TRBD1	-	TRBV5-1	TRBJ2-1	TGCGCCAGCAGCTTAGTCCTGACAGGGGGCCACAATGAGCAGTTCTTC	CASSLVLTGGHNEQFF
-	-	TRBV20-1	TRBJ2-3	TGCAGTGCTAGCGTAACAGATACGCAGTATTTT	CSASVTDTQYF
TRBD1	-	TRBV29-1	TRBJ2-1	TGCAGCGTTGCCGCCAGGGGGTTTGACAATGAGCAGTTCTTC	CSVAARGFDNEQFF
TRBD1	-	TRBV7-6	TRBJ1-3	TGTGCCAGCAGCTTAACCGTAGCGGGACAGACAAGCGGAAACACCATATATTTT	CASSLTVAGQTSGNTIYF
-	few	TRBV28	TRBJ1-2	TGTGCCAGCAGTCCTATTAACTATGGCTACACCTTC	CASSPINYGYTF
-	once	TRBV24-1	TRBJ1-5	TGTGCCACCAGTGATTTGTCAGCGAATCAGCCCCAGCATTTT	CATSDLSANQPQHF
TRBD2	few	TRBV19	TRBJ2-1	TGTGCCAGTGCGAAGCGGGAGGGCCAAGGCAATGAGCAGTTCTTC	CASAKREGQGNEQFF
TRBD2	-	TRBV20-1	TRBJ2-6	TGCAGTGCTAGTGCGGGGGGAAGCTCTGGGGCCAACGTCCTGACTTTC	CSASAGGSSGANVLTF
-	-	TRBV5-5	TRBJ2-3	TGTGCCAGCAGCTTTCAGGGCCTTTCTAGAGATACGCAGTATTTT	CASSFQGLSRDTQYF
-	-	TRBV4-2	TRBJ1-4	TGTGCCAGCAGCCAAATAGGACAGCAAGGTGAAAAACTGTTTTTT	CASSQIGQQGEKLFF
TRBD1	once	TRBV20-1	TRBJ1-4	TGCAGTGCTAGTACGAGACAGGGAAGGGAAAAACTGTTTTTT	CSASTRQGREKLFF
-	-	TRBV19	TRBJ2-1	TGTGCCAGTAGTTCCCGGCCCCCCCGCGGCAATGAGCAGTTCTTC	CASSSRPPRGNEQFF
TRBD1	-	TRBV2	TRBJ2-1	TGTGCCAGCAACGAGGACAGGGGGCCCTACAATGAGCAGTTCTTC	CASNEDRGPYNEQFF
-	-	TRBV7-2	TRBJ2-7	TGTGCCAGCAGCCAGATGGCAGGATCCGTCGAGCAGTACTTC	CASSQMAGSVEQYF
TRBD2	-	TRBV5-1	TRBJ2-3	TGCGCCAGCAGCTTGGAGCGGGGTGGCCCAGATACGCAGTATTTT	CASSLERGGPDTQYF
TRBD1	-	TRBV24-1	TRBJ2-3	TGTGCCACCAGTGACAAACTTCCGGGACAGCCGTCAGATACGCAGTATTTT	CATSDKLPGQPSDTQYF
TRBD2	-	TRBV7-2	TRBJ2-5	TGTGCCAGCAGCTTAGGAGGGGCGGGGGGCTCCCAAGAGACCCAGTACTTC	CASSLGGAGGSQETQYF
TRBD1	-	TRBV10-3	TRBJ2-5	TGTGCCATTTCGGGACAGTTCCAAGAGACCCAGTACTTC	CAISGQFQETQYF
-	-	TRBV11-3	TRBJ2-7	TGTGCCAGCAGCTTCAGTATAGGGGGCTACGAGCAGTACTTC	CASSFSIGGYEQYF
-	-	TRBV19	TRBJ2-1	TGTGCCAGTAGTATCGGAGGGTATCTGGACAATGAGCAGTTCTTC	CASSIGGYLDNEQFF
TRBD2	-	TRBV6-4	TRBJ2-1	TGTGCCAGCAGTGTCCGCGGGGGGGTCAATGAGCAGTTCTTC	CASSVRGGVNEQFF
-	once	TRBV4-1	TRBJ1-1	TGCGCCAGCAGCCAAGCCGGAGGAGGGATGAACACTGAAGCTTTCTTT	CASSQAGGGMNTEAFF
-	-	TRBV5-1	TRBJ2-7	TGCGCCAGCAGCTTGGTCCCGACAGACCAGAACCCCTACTTC	CASSLVPTDQNPYF
-	few	TRBV24-1	TRBJ2-7	TGTGCCACCAGTGATTTAAAGAACGGCGGAACGAAGCAGTACTTC	CATSDLKNGGTKQYF
TRBD1	-	TRBV6-2/TRBV6-3	TRBJ1-5	TGTGCCAGCAGTATGACAGGGGATTTTCAGCCCCAGCATTTT	CASSMTGDFQPQHF
TRBD1	-	TRBV30	TRBJ1-5	TGTGCCTGGAGTACGACAGGGTTGTATCAGCCCCAGCATTTT	CAWSTTGLYQPQHF
TRBD2	-	TRBV4-3	TRBJ2-7	TGCGCCAGCAGCCAAGGTGCGGGACTAGCCAAATCCGAGCAGTACTTC	CASSQGAGLAKSEQYF
-	-	TRBV3-1/TRBV3-2	TRBJ1-1	TGTGCCAGCAGCCAAGATTCGGGGGGCGGTGGCACTGAAGCTTTCTTT	CASSQDSGGGGTEAFF
TRBD1	-	TRBV4-1	TRBJ1-6	TGCGCCAGCAGCCAAGAAGGGACAGGGAGCTCCTATAATTCACCCCTCCACTTT	CASSQEGTGSSYNSPLHF
-	few	TRBV12-3/TRBV12-4	TRBJ2-2	TGTGCCAGCGGTACTAGAAACACCGGGGAGCTGTTTTTT	CASGTRNTGELFF
TRBD1	-	TRBV28	TRBJ1-6	TGTGCCACGACGGAACCGACAGGGAACAATTCACCCCTCCACTTT	CATTEPTGNNSPLHF
-	-	TRBV18	TRBJ1-1	TGTGCCAGCTCATCGCTAACAGGGAGTGCAAAGAACACTGAAGCTTTCTTT	CASSSLTGSAKNTEAFF
-	many	TRBV2	TRBJ1-1	TGTGCCAGCAGGGCCCTGCGGGGGGCGAACACTGAAGCTTTCTTT	CASRALRGANTEAFF
-	-	TRBV7-6	TRBJ2-2	TGTGCCAGCAGCTTCAGTTCCCAGAACACCGGGGAGCTGTTTTTT	CASSFSSQNTGELFF
TRBD1	-	TRBV5-4	TRBJ2-7	TGTGCCAGCAGCTTGAAGACAGGGGCCATCGGGGGAGATGAGCAGTACTTC	CASSLKTGAIGGDEQYF
-	-	TRBV11-3	TRBJ1-2	TGTGCCAGCAGCGAAGCAGGGGATAACTATGGCTACACCTTC	CASSEAGDNYGYTF
-	-	TRBV6-5	TRBJ1-2	TGTGCCAGCAGGGCGATTGGCCAGGGCTATGGCTACACCTTC	CASRAIGQGYGYTF
TRBD2	-	TRBV7-2	TRBJ2-7	TGTGCCAGCAGCTCCCTGACTAGCGGGGGGTCCTACGAGCAGTACTTC	CASSSLTSGGSYEQYF
-	-	TRBV7-8	TRBJ2-5	TGTGCCAGCAGCTTAGCGATGACTAGGGGAGAGACCCAGTACTTC	CASSLAMTRGETQYF
-	-	TRBV19	TRBJ1-6	TGTGCCAGTAGCGACCGGGACTCACGACCCCTCCACTTT	CASSDRDSRPLHF
TRBD2	-	TRBV7-2	TRBJ2-3	TGTGCCAGCAGCTTAGTTCCAGCGGGAGGCTCCTTCACAGATACGCAGTATTTT	CASSLVPAGGSFTDTQYF
-	-	TRBV4-1	TRBJ1-1	TGCGCCAGCAGCCAATTCGAAGGGGGGAACACTGAAGCTTTCTTT	CASSQFEGGNTEAFF
TRBD2	-	TRBV18	TRBJ2-5	TGTGCCAGCTCACCAATGTTGACTAGCGGGACTCAAGAGACCCAGTACTTC	CASSPMLTSGTQETQYF
-	-	TRBV14	TRBJ2-7	TGTGCCAGCAGCCATCAACCAACTACGCACGAGCAGTACTTC	CASSHQPTTHEQYF
-	-	TRBV18	TRBJ2-3	TGTGCCAGCTCACCTCTCCAGAACACAGATACGCAGTATTTT	CASSPLQNTDTQYF
-	-	TRBV2	TRBJ1-5	TGTGCCAGCACCCCCGACCAGGGTAGCAATCAGCCCCAGCATTTT	CASTPDQGSNQPQHF
TRBD2	-	TRBV4-2	TRBJ2-3	TGTGCCAGCAGCCTCGTTAGCGGGACCGGCACAGATACGCAGTATTTT	CASSLVSGTGTDTQYF